This is a list of T cell receptor beta chains from one sample in a study of tumor and adjacent non-tumor tissue in lung cancer. A single record per CDR3 protein comes from TCRdb applying MiXCR to the multiplex PCR reads. The sample gives under 150,000 distinct CDR3 sequences, roughly 67% of which show up once; more than 10% is in the top ten. The sample was lung tumor tissue. These receptors came from a man in his thirties or forties with non-small cell lung cancer. Both conserved end residues are part of each CDR3. D genes are given only for firm matches. Clone size, where shown, is once, few, many, or a class for clones that have expanded.

TRBD2	-	TRBV11-2	TRBJ2-3	CASSSPTSGKSDTQYF	TGTGCCAGCAGCTCACCGACTAGCGGGAAATCAGATACGCAGTATTTT
-	once	TRBV4-2	TRBJ1-6	CASSDRQSYNSPLHF	TGTGCCAGCAGCGATAGACAGTCCTATAATTCACCCCTCCACTTT
-	-	TRBV20-1	TRBJ2-1	CNARSVGGYNEQFF	TGCAATGCTAGAAGTGTGGGGGGCTACAATGAGCAGTTCTTC
-	-	TRBV6-2/TRBV6-3	TRBJ1-2	CASSSVTAVGFTF	TGTGCCAGCAGTTCCGTGACCGCGGTCGGCTTCACCTTC
-	many	TRBV12-3/TRBV12-4	TRBJ2-7	CASSSSFRDNAYEQYF	TGTGCCAGCAGCTCATCATTCCGGGACAACGCCTACGAGCAGTACTTC
-	-	TRBV20-1	TRBJ1-1	CSGRDRPVGAFF	TGCAGTGGTAGAGACCGGCCGGTGGGGGCTTTCTTT
TRBD2	-	TRBV20-1	TRBJ2-1	CSARDVTSGGARNEQFF	TGCAGTGCTAGAGATGTTACTAGCGGGGGTGCGAGAAATGAGCAGTTCTTC
TRBD2	-	TRBV29-1	TRBJ2-7	CSVERGGSSYEQYF	TGCAGCGTTGAAAGGGGAGGGTCCTCCTACGAGCAGTATTTC
TRBD2	many	TRBV20-1	TRBJ2-1	CSVNGLAGNEQFF	TGCAGTGTTAACGGACTAGCCGGTAATGAGCAGTTCTTC
-	few	TRBV10-3	TRBJ1-2	CATQSGANYGYTF	TGTGCCACCCAGAGTGGAGCTAACTATGGCTACACCTTC
-	-	TRBV20-1	TRBJ1-5	CSARAGTRNQPQHF	TGCAGTGCCAGAGCCGGGACCAGAAATCAGCCCCAGCATTTT
TRBD1	many	TRBV12-3/TRBV12-4	TRBJ2-7	CASSPSGQGPYEQYF	TGTGCCAGCAGTCCCTCGGGACAGGGACCTTACGAGCAGTACTTC
-	-	TRBV10-3	TRBJ2-3	CAIELQGTTDTQYF	TGTGCCATCGAACTTCAGGGTACCACAGATACGCAGTATTTT
-	-	TRBV5-4	TRBJ1-1	CASSTRGVNTEAFF	TGTGCCAGCAGCACCAGGGGCGTGAACACTGAAGCTTTCTTT
-	-	TRBV7-8	TRBJ2-1	CASSAQDNEQFF	TGTGCCAGCAGCGCACAGGATAATGAGCAATTCTTC
TRBD2	-	TRBV13	TRBJ2-7	CASVSGLAIYEQYF	TGTGCCAGCGTCTCGGGACTAGCAATCTACGAGCAGTACTTC
-	many	TRBV20-1	TRBJ2-7	CSARAASGSEGPSEQYF	TGCAGTGCTAGGGCCGCTTCGGGATCCGAGGGACCTTCCGAGCAGTACTTC
-	-	TRBV4-1	TRBJ2-1	CARSQNPGILLDEQFF	TGCGCCAGGAGCCAGAACCCGGGGATCCTTCTCGATGAGCAGTTCTTC
-	-	TRBV12-3/TRBV12-4	TRBJ1-3	CASSFSVNQRNTIYF	TGTGCCAGCAGTTTTTCAGTCAACCAGCGAAACACCATATATTTT
TRBD1	many	TRBV29-1	TRBJ2-5	CSVGTGHRETQYF	TGCAGCGTTGGGACAGGGCACCGAGAGACCCAGTACTTC
-	-	TRBV20-1	TRBJ1-5	CSARSEYRGNQPQHF	TGCAGTGCTAGGAGCGAATATAGGGGCAATCAGCCCCAGCATTTT
-	many	TRBV20-1	TRBJ1-6	CSAKPGQYNSPLHF	TGCAGTGCTAAACCCGGACAGTATAATTCACCCCTCCACTTT
-	many	TRBV6-6	TRBJ2-3	CASSYRSDTQYF	TGTGCCAGCAGTTATCGATCAGATACGCAGTATTTT
TRBD2	many	TRBV4-2	TRBJ2-1	CASSQVLAGVWHHNEQFF	TGTGCCAGCAGCCAAGTCTTGGCGGGAGTTTGGCACCACAATGAGCAGTTCTTC
-	once	TRBV12-3/TRBV12-4	TRBJ2-7	CASLGRYEQYF	TGTGCCAGCTTGGGCCGGTACGAGCAGTATTTC
-	-	TRBV29-1	TRBJ1-2	CSISQSGYTF	TGCAGCATTTCCCAAAGTGGCTACACCTTC
-	many	TRBV20-1	TRBJ1-1	CSVQQGLGRKAFF	TGCAGTGTCCAACAGGGTCTGGGCCGAAAAGCTTTCTTT
-	few	TRBV20-1	TRBJ2-3	CSATGTRGHTDTQYF	TGCAGTGCTACCGGGACTAGGGGGCACACAGATACGCAGTATTTT
TRBD1	many	TRBV11-2	TRBJ1-1	CASSPHRGQLNTEAFF	TGTGCCAGCAGCCCGCACAGGGGGCAGCTGAACACTGAAGCTTTCTTT
-	-	TRBV4-1	TRBJ1-6	CASSQVPRRNSPHHF	TGCGCCAGCAGCCAAGTTCCACGGAGGAACTCACCCCACCACTTT
TRBD1	many	TRBV4-1	TRBJ1-2	CASSQDPGQGNYGYTF	TGCGCCAGCAGCCAAGATCCAGGACAGGGGAACTATGGCTACACCTTC
-	medium-sized	TRBV20-1	TRBJ1-5	CSARDRGTINQPQHF	TGCAGTGCTAGAGATCGCGGGACGATCAATCAGCCCCAGCATTTT
TRBD1	many	TRBV20-1	TRBJ1-6	CSARGQGPALLHF	TGCAGTGCCAGGGGACAGGGCCCTGCTCTCCTCCACTTT
TRBD2	-	TRBV6-5	TRBJ2-1	CASSLLAGSHNEQFF	TGTGCCAGCAGTTTACTAGCGGGGTCCCACAATGAGCAGTTCTTC
TRBD1	few	TRBV11-1	TRBJ2-7	CASSFRTGRSYMQYF	TGTGCCAGCAGCTTCCGGACAGGGAGGTCCTACATGCAGTACTTC
-	many	TRBV11-2	TRBJ2-7	CASSFYYEQYF	TGTGCCAGCAGCTTTTACTACGAGCAGTACTTC